Listed below are T cell receptor beta chains from one sample, sequenced in a study of blood T cell repertoires in COVID-19. The repertoire was sequenced with immunoSEQ multiplex PCR; TCRdb's copy has only in-frame clones and lacks some. The sample lists 89,000 or so clones, about 82% occurring once. Input material: peripheral blood. These receptors were collected from a man in his forties or fifties with active COVID-19. Each CDR3 is given with its conserved first and last residue.

>TRBV4-2
CASSQDPSGGASEQYF
>TRBV9
CASSGSGGRLNEQFF
>TRBV20-1
CSASSSGSYNEQFF
>TRBV19
CASSRDRGNGYTF
>TRBV19
CASSIVGGAAGELFF
>TRBV7-2
CASSSPGGGRYNSPLHF
>TRBV4-3
CASSQDFGLGLTQYF
>TRBV19
CASVTREHGYTF
>TRBV5-1
CASSLEAGAHNEQYF
>TRBV9
CASSEVGTGFTGELFF
>TRBV10-3
CATGDSGDEKLFF
>TRBV5-8
CASSLVLAGGQEDTQYF
>TRBV4-3
CASSPDGTEAFF
>TRBV24-1
CATSDRRLASQETQYF
>TRBV2
CASSHETGSAYGYTF
>TRBV9
CASSRTGGGGNSPLHF
>TRBV7-6
CASSSTGTGASPLHF
>TRBV7-8
CASSLRGDRGLAGDEQYF
>TRBV6-5
CASRRDQPQHF
>TRBV6-5
CASPPFPSSSYEQYF
>TRBV29-1
CSVEDQGAAKGEQFF
>TRBV10-3
CAISLTGGTDTQYF
>TRBV5-5
CASTLPGQKIVRYGYTF
>TRBV5-1
CASSLSSGDKNIQYF
>TRBV6-6
CASSSVGGTYHEQYF
>TRBV11-3
CASSLEGTGNHEQYF
>TRBV21-1
CASSKGGTGNNEQFF
>TRBV6-5
CASSYAGESKLFF
>TRBV6-2/TRBV6-3
CASSYSAGTINEQYF
>TRBV27
CASSSRGRGEADTQYF
>TRBV6-2/TRBV6-3
CASSFGLWNTEAFF
>TRBV19
CASSYRVPDEQFF
>TRBV28
CASRGYRTYEQYF
>TRBV2
CASSPGHLYSPLHF
>TRBV5-1
CASSLVTGTGYTDTQYF
>TRBV30
CAWSVTPRWTGLDAINQPQHF
>TRBV5-4
CASSLENRVSTDTQYF